This TCR beta chain was sequenced in a study of human T cells and chemical hapten exposure. Study context: The study traced per-sample TCR yield variation mainly to small differences in pooled library volumes. Study outcomes and limitations: Among TCRs, those above 1 in 1000 frequency were unaffected by DPC sensitization.

Single cDNA molecules in the library carried unique molecular identifiers attached during preparation. Authors' data handling: There were a median of approximately 88,000 TCRs per sample, with a range from roughly 20,000 to 700,000. TCRdb processed the RACE reads anew with MiXCR; each CDR3 protein has one entry. These V and J calls derive from TCRdb rather than the authors' analysis. Among 65,000 to 95,000 distinct CDR3 sequences listed, about 8.6% were seen once. Of note for this clonotype: Its antigen remains unknown. This is likely a read error, given that the CDR3 carries no conserved phenylalanine or tryptophan at its end.

Stated time point: healthy volunteer bleed at 6 weeks. The starting material, unfractionated whole blood, was used for total RNA extraction. The source is a female donor in good health. Some clones in this sample may be carry-over from other donors' samples. Input material: whole blood.

This CDR3 is CASSYSTSGGQEQYS. The CDR3 DNA reads TGTGCCAGCAGTTACTCGACTAGCGGGGGTCAAGAGCAGTACTCC. The chain uses TRBV6-2 or TRBV6-3 and TRBJ2-7; TRBD2 matches 12 bases. Germline V gene sequence: CDR1 MNHEY, CDR2 SVGEGT. There are 15 residues in the CDR3. Trimming took 0 bases from V and 7 from J; bases not matched to a gene: 4.